This T cell receptor (beta chain) was sequenced in a study of T cell responses to AZD1222 COVID-19 vaccine. Concerning this clone itself: Antigen specificity is unknown.

CDR1 LGHNA and CDR2 YSLEER come from the germline V gene. Losses at the gene ends were 3 bases for V and 2 bases for J; bases not matched to a gene: 9. The CDR3 is made up of 16 amino acids. Study results and limitations: Nearly half of spike-specific TCRs reportedly go after variant regions that carry no mutations. Among AZD1222 vaccinees, only five to seven were seropositive at baseline.

The table came from immunoSEQ multiplex PCR; TCRdb's copy has only in-frame clones and leaves some out. The sample has around 200,000 clones; roughly 88% are singletons. The genes are TRBV4-3 and TRBJ1-1; TRBD1 agrees at 7 bases. The receptor's source is an adult in good health. This sample comprised peripheral blood, obtained on day 0 of AZD1222 vaccination. CDR3 sequence: CASSQDTWTGNTEAFF. In DNA form, the CDR3 reads TGCGCCAGCAGCCAGGATACTTGGACAGGCAACACTGAAGCTTTCTTT.